The rows below give T cell receptor beta chains drawn from one sample of a study of spatial heterogeneity in lung cancer. Using its own MiXCR run on the 5' RACE reads, TCRdb lists one record per CDR3 protein. The sample has 40,000 or so distinct CDR3 sequences, roughly 7.4% seen once. The material sequenced was PBMCs, taken at surgery. These receptors all come from a male donor with early-stage non-small cell lung cancer. CDR3s include the opening cysteine and the closing phenylalanine or tryptophan. The order of the fields is CDR3 protein, CDR3 DNA, J gene, V gene, D gene, clone size. A D gene is named only where the DNA matches it firmly. Only some rows state a clone size, as once, few, many or a class for expanded clones.

CDR3 protein: CASSWTGGGSNQPQHF
CDR3 DNA: TGTGCCAGCAGTTGGACAGGGGGCGGGAGCAATCAGCCCCAGCATTTT
J gene: TRBJ1-5
V gene: TRBV6-2/TRBV6-3
D gene: TRBD1
clone size: many

CDR3 protein: CASSPVGGPGNPDTQYF
CDR3 DNA: TGTGCCAGCAGCCCAGTGGGGGGACCCGGGAATCCAGATACGCAGTATTTT
J gene: TRBJ2-3
V gene: TRBV11-2
D gene: -
clone size: many

CDR3 protein: CASSYVAGSDTQYF
CDR3 DNA: TGTGCCAGCAGTTACGTGGCGGGATCAGATACGCAGTATTTT
J gene: TRBJ2-3
V gene: TRBV6-2/TRBV6-3
D gene: -
clone size: few

CDR3 protein: CASSYQTSGRSVDTQYF
CDR3 DNA: TGTGCCAGCAGTTACCAGACTAGCGGGAGGTCGGTGGATACGCAGTATTTT
J gene: TRBJ2-3
V gene: TRBV6-2/TRBV6-3
D gene: TRBD2
clone size: many

CDR3 protein: CASRSGLAGPPSTDTQYF
CDR3 DNA: TGTGCCAGCAGATCCGGACTAGCGGGGCCTCCGAGCACAGATACGCAGTATTTT
J gene: TRBJ2-3
V gene: TRBV28
D gene: TRBD2
clone size: many

CDR3 protein: CASSPRDRSTDTQYF
CDR3 DNA: TGTGCCAGCAGTCCCCGGGACCGAAGCACAGATACGCAGTATTTT
J gene: TRBJ2-3
V gene: TRBV27
D gene: -
clone size: many

CDR3 protein: CASSAYSGAYYGYTF
CDR3 DNA: TGTGCCAGCAGCGCCTACTCCGGGGCCTACTATGGCTACACCTTC
J gene: TRBJ1-2
V gene: TRBV7-8
D gene: -
clone size: many

CDR3 protein: CASSTAGTRVGEQYF
CDR3 DNA: TGTGCCAGCAGCACGGCCGGGACTAGGGTAGGGGAGCAGTACTTC
J gene: TRBJ2-7
V gene: TRBV7-2
D gene: TRBD2
clone size: -

CDR3 protein: CASSHGLAKNIQYF
CDR3 DNA: TGCGCCAGCAGCCATGGACTAGCCAAAAACATTCAGTACTTC
J gene: TRBJ2-4
V gene: TRBV4-3
D gene: -
clone size: many

CDR3 protein: CASSLTAGNQPQHF
CDR3 DNA: TGCGCCAGCAGCCTAACAGCTGGCAATCAGCCCCAGCATTTT
J gene: TRBJ1-5
V gene: TRBV4-3
D gene: -
clone size: few

CDR3 protein: CASSSSLGQGGWQETQYF
CDR3 DNA: TGTGCCAGCAGCTCCAGCCTGGGACAGGGGGGGTGGCAAGAGACCCAGTACTTC
J gene: TRBJ2-5
V gene: TRBV9
D gene: TRBD1
clone size: many

CDR3 protein: CASSIYLAGGPTYEQYF
CDR3 DNA: TGTGCCAGTAGTATTTATCTAGCGGGGGGCCCGACCTACGAGCAGTACTTC
J gene: TRBJ2-7
V gene: TRBV19
D gene: TRBD2
clone size: -

CDR3 protein: CASSGRPNSPLHF
CDR3 DNA: TGTGCCAGCAGTGGACGCCCCAATTCACCCCTCCACTTT
J gene: TRBJ1-6
V gene: TRBV7-3
D gene: -
clone size: many

CDR3 protein: CASSLTGSLRNEQFF
CDR3 DNA: TGTGCCAGCAGTCTGACAGGGTCCCTTCGCAATGAGCAGTTCTTC
J gene: TRBJ2-1
V gene: TRBV12-3/TRBV12-4
D gene: TRBD1
clone size: many

CDR3 protein: CASGLVGQGIQGETEAFF
CDR3 DNA: TGTGCTAGTGGTTTGGTTGGACAGGGGATACAAGGGGAGACTGAAGCTTTCTTT
J gene: TRBJ1-1
V gene: TRBV12-5
D gene: TRBD1
clone size: many

CDR3 protein: CATSDPGQGPTDTQYF
CDR3 DNA: TGTGCCACCAGTGATCCCGGACAGGGCCCCACAGATACGCAGTATTTT
J gene: TRBJ2-3
V gene: TRBV24-1
D gene: TRBD1
clone size: -

CDR3 protein: CASSFSGRGETQYF
CDR3 DNA: TGTGCCAGCAGCTTTAGCGGGAGAGGAGAGACCCAGTACTTC
J gene: TRBJ2-5
V gene: TRBV7-2
D gene: TRBD2
clone size: -

CDR3 protein: CASSPPEPLYGYTF
CDR3 DNA: TGTGCCAGCAGCCCCCCGGAGCCGCTTTATGGCTACACCTTC
J gene: TRBJ1-2
V gene: TRBV12-3/TRBV12-4
D gene: -
clone size: many

CDR3 protein: CASSLAGQGAREAFF
CDR3 DNA: TGTGCCAGCAGCTTGGCCGGACAGGGGGCGCGTGAAGCTTTCTTT
J gene: TRBJ1-1
V gene: TRBV5-5
D gene: TRBD1
clone size: -